The subject of this entry is one T cell receptor beta chain. The data derive from a study of cytomegalovirus exposure and HLA in healthy donors. TCRdb keeps only in-frame clones here, not all; method: immunoSEQ multiplex PCR. The sample carries about 360,000 clones, 80% to 90% recorded once. The germline V gene encodes CDR1 GTSNPN and CDR2 SVGIG (reference sequence). V shed 2 bases and J shed 0 bases, with 10 bases lying between them. This CDR3 is 14 amino acids long. The sequence was obtained from a woman between 18 and 29 years old in good health and CMV-seronegative. Input material: PBMCs. The genes are TRBV30 and TRBJ1-2; D is undetermined. CDR3 residues: CAWSQQLANYGYTF. The DNA for the CDR3 is TGTGCCTGGAGTCAACAGTTAGCTAACTATGGCTACACCTTC.